Presented here are 10 T cell receptor beta chains from one specimen sequenced in a study of graft-versus-host responses after intestinal transplantation. This table comes from immunoSEQ multiplex PCR, and its TCRdb copy is limited to in-frame clones, with some not included. The sample holds about 12,000 clones, approximately 84% seen once. This material consisted of PBMCs, taken just over 300 days after intestinal transplant. The receptors were sampled from a human patient who received an intestinal transplant, so some T cells may come from the graft donor.

The chain recombines TRBV7-2 with TRBJ2-2, with D possibly TRBD1 on 5 matching bases. Germline-derived CDR1 and CDR2 are SGHTA and FQGNSA. The CDR3 loop spans 14 amino acids. The ends were cut back, 1 base at V and 2 bases at J, with 5 bases in the middle. The CDR3 region has the DNA TGTGCCAGCAGCTTAGGGACAAACACCGGGGAGCTGTTTTTT. Protein sequence: CASSLGTNTGELFF.

This clone was recorded once. The V and J genes are TRBV7-9 and TRBJ1-5; D not certain. The CDR3 has 13 amino acids. The V end lost 1 base, the J end lost 6 bases, and 7 bases lay between the germline ends. Per the germline V gene, CDR1 is SEHNR and CDR2 is FQNEAQ (reference sequence). CDR3 DNA: TGTGCCAGCAGCTTAGAGATGGGTCAGCCCCAGCATTTT. It specifies CASSLEMGQPQHF.

V is TRBV11-2 and J is TRBJ2-7; tentative D call: TRBD1 (5 bases). V lost 0 bases to trimming and J lost 7 bases, with 13 bases between them. The CDR3 covers 14 residues. CDR1 SGHAT and CDR2 FQNNGV come from the germline V gene. The CDR3 coding sequence is TGTGCCAGCAGCTTAGATTCCAGGGCCTGGGAGCAGTACTTC. Translation gives CASSLDSRAWEQYF.

This chain joins TRBV19 and TRBJ2-6, with D perhaps TRBD1 (5 bases). The germline V and J ends were trimmed by 1 base and 4 bases, with 5 bases remaining between them. The V gene's germline CDR1 is LNHDA and CDR2 SQIVND (reference sequence). The CDR3 has 14 amino acids. DNA of the CDR3: TGTGCCAGTAGTATAGGGACAGGGGCCAACGTCCTGACTTTC. This encodes CASSIGTGANVLTF.

The chain joins TRBV5-1 to TRBJ2-1, with a weak D call TRBD2 (6 bases). Germline CDR1 is SGHRS and CDR2 is YFSETQ. The CDR3 is 16 amino acids. Between the trimmed V and J ends, which lost 2 bases and 1 base, there was a span of 13 bases. The CDR3 sequence: CASSFRRVQSYNEQFF. CDR3 in DNA: TGCGCCAGCAGCTTTAGGAGGGTACAGTCCTACAATGAGCAGTTCTTC.

The chain has TRBV10-1 and TRBJ2-2, with 13 positions matching TRBD2. CDR1 and CDR2 (germline): WNHNN, SYGVQD (reference sequence). The junction had 5 bases not matched to a gene; V was cut back by 3 bases and J by 4 bases. CDR3 size: 17 residues. In DNA, the CDR3 is TGCGCCAGCAGTGAACTAGCGGGAGGGCCGGGCACCGGGGAGCTGTTTTTT. The encoded protein is CASSELAGGPGTGELFF.

The V call is TRBV10-3, the J call TRBJ2-5; 7 nucleotides align to TRBD1. Germline V gene sequence: CDR1 ENHRY, CDR2 SYGVKD. The CDR3 runs to 17 residues. The J segment lost 1 base and the V segment lost 0 bases, leaving 8 bases of the junction unmatched. CDR3 sequence: CAISESGTGASQETQYF. DNA for the CDR3: TGTGCCATCAGTGAGTCAGGAACAGGGGCGAGCCAAGAGACCCAGTACTTC.

The V and J genes are TRBV19 and TRBJ1-2, with 9 bases lining up with TRBD1. The CDR3 runs to 12 residues. Per the germline V gene, CDR1 is LNHDA and CDR2 is SQIVND (reference sequence). The V and J ends lost 8 bases and 7 bases, in that order; junction bases with no gene match: 5. The CDR3 here is CASEQGASGYTF. The CDR3 bases are TGTGCCAGTGAACAGGGGGCATCTGGCTACACCTTC.

The chain joins TRBV27 to TRBJ2-2; perhaps TRBD1 as D (6 bases). Germline loops: CDR1 MNHEY, CDR2 SMNVEV (reference sequence). This CDR3 comprises 14 residues. Trimming shortened V by 6 bases and J by 2 bases, and 10 bases separated the two germline ends. The CDR3 region has the DNA TGTGCCAGCAGGACAGGTCTCAACACCGGGGAGCTGTTTTTT. The encoded protein is CASRTGLNTGELFF.

J is TRBJ2-1 and V is TRBV19; maybe TRBD2 (5 bases). From germline, CDR1 is LNHDA and CDR2 SQIVND (reference sequence). Trimming removed 6 bases at V and 3 bases at J, with 12 bases between. The CDR3 consists of 14 residues. The CDR3: CASSRAGLYNEQFF. The CDR3 coding sequence is TGTGCCAGTAGCAGAGCTGGACTCTACAATGAGCAGTTCTTC.